These 26 T cell receptor beta chains were sequenced from one sample in a study of T-cell memory formation after mild COVID-19. A single record per CDR3 protein comes from TCRdb applying MiXCR to the 5' RACE reads. The sample holds some 160,000 distinct CDR3 sequences, approximately 12% seen once. Specimen: PBMCs or a T cell subset sorted from them (not recorded which). Receptor source: a young man who had mild COVID-19 (a few samples of this study predate the infection). Cell type and time point are not known.

This clonotype was counted only a few times. This rearrangement joins TRBV12-3 or TRBV12-4 to TRBJ1-5; 9 nucleotides agree with TRBD1. The ends lost 6 bases at V and 7 bases at J; junction bases unmatched: 4. The CDR3 extends over 13 amino acids. The CDR3 here is CASRSDRGQPQHF. The CDR3 region has the DNA TGTGCCAGCAGATCGGACAGGGGACAGCCCCAGCATTTT.

The rearrangement links TRBV4-1 to TRBJ1-5, with a possible D match to TRBD1 (5 bases). V was pared by 3 bases and J by 6 bases, with 12 bases between. The CDR3 is made up of 14 amino acids. In germline, CDR1 is MGHRA, CDR2 YSYEKL. The CDR3 sequence: CASSHPGGSQPQHF. For the CDR3, the DNA is TGCGCCAGCAGCCATCCCGGGGGTTCTCAGCCCCAGCATTTT.

CDR3 in amino acids: CASSEGPGFAEAFF. In DNA form, the CDR3 reads TGTGCCAGCAGTGAAGGACCAGGGTTCGCTGAAGCTTTCTTT. The chain employs TRBV6-1 and TRBJ1-1; D perhaps matches TRBD1 (5 bases). V lost 1 base and J 6 bases, leaving 12 bases between the germline ends. The CDR3 is 14 amino acids. Germline loops: CDR1 MNHNS, CDR2 SASEGT.

CDR3 DNA sequence: TGCGCCAGCAGCTTGGAAGGGGCAGCTAATGAGCAGTTCTTC. It is translated as CASSLEGAANEQFF. The rearrangement joins TRBV5-1 to TRBJ2-1; tentatively, D is TRBD1 (5 bases). Germline V lookup: CDR1 SGHRS, CDR2 YFSETQ. CDR3 size: 14 residues. The V gene lost 0 bases and the J gene lost 7 bases, with 11 bases spanning the gap.

The CDR3 DNA reads TGTGCCAGCAGAGAGCGGGGGGGACGCACAGATACGCAGTATTTT. It encodes CASRERGGRTDTQYF. The chain is built from TRBV6-2 or TRBV6-3 and TRBJ2-3; TRBD2 matches at 10 bases. The CDR3 is made up of 15 amino acids. Trimming at V came to 6 bases and at J to 1 base, leaving 4 bases not matched to a gene. Germline CDR1 MNHEY, CDR2 SVGEGT.

The chain joins TRBV4-2 to TRBJ1-1; D is undetermined. The V end was cut by 1 base, the J end by 8 bases, with 11 bases between. CDR1 and CDR2 (germline): LGHNA, YNFKEQ. This CDR3 region has 13 residues. CDR3 nucleotides: TGTGCCAGCAGCCAAGTAACAGAGAGGGAAGCTTTCTTT. Translated: CASSQVTEREAFF.

The chain uses TRBV5-1 and TRBJ2-5; D remains unclear. The CDR3 runs to 15 residues. Trimming stripped 1 base from V and 0 bases from J, with 10 bases between. Germline assignment: CDR1 SGHRS and CDR2 YFSETQ. The CDR3, as DNA: TGCGCCAGCAGCTTGCAAGAACTATACCAAGAGACCCAGTACTTC. Its protein is CASSLQELYQETQYF.

This clonotype was found a few times. This chain's CDR3 is CASTRGQGYNEQFF. The CDR3 DNA reads as TGTGCCAGCACCCGAGGACAGGGGTACAATGAGCAGTTCTTC. This sequence joins TRBV28 and TRBJ2-1, with TRBD1 matching over 9 bases. Germline CDR1 MDHEN, CDR2 SYDVKM. Unmatched junction bases numbered 5, after V lost 7 bases and J lost 4 bases. The CDR3 extends over 14 amino acids. Filled out from reference TRBV28 and TRBJ2-1, the complete variable domain reads DVKVTQSSRYLVKRTGEKVFLECVQDMDHENMFWYRQDPGLGLRLIYFSYDVKMKEKGDIPEGYSVSREKKERFSLILESASTNQTSMYLCASTRGQGYNEQFFGPGTRLTVL.

This sequence joins TRBV2 and TRBJ2-5; TRBD2 matches at 8 bases. J gave up 5 bases and V 2 bases, and 7 bases lay outside the gene matches. Germline CDR1 reads SNHLY; CDR2 reads FYNNEI. The CDR3 has 15 residues. CDR3 DNA: TGTGCCAGCAGTGAACCGGGGGGGCTAAGGGAGACCCAGTACTTC. It translates to CASSEPGGLRETQYF. Combining the CDR3 with reference TRBV2 and TRBJ2-5 gives the whole variable domain EPEVTQTPSHQVTQMGQEVILRCVPISNHLYFYWYRQILGQKVEFLVSFYNNEISEKSEIFDDQFSVERPDGSNFTLKIRSTKLEDSAMYFCASSEPGGLRETQYFGPGTRLLVL.

This clonotype occurred a few times. J is TRBJ2-7 and V is TRBV15; 8 bases map to TRBD2. Per the germline V gene, CDR1 is LNHNV and CDR2 is YYDKDF (reference sequence). This CDR3 comprises 15 residues. With 0 bases clipped from V and 3 bases from J, the junction kept 4 bases outside the gene matches. In DNA, the CDR3 is TGTGCCACCAGCAGAGAAGGCGGGGGGATCTACGAGCAGTACTTC. Translating gives CATSREGGGIYEQYF. The full variable domain, completed using reference TRBV15 and TRBJ2-7, is DAMVIQNPRYQVTQFGKPVTLSCSQTLNHNVMYWYQQKSSQAPKLLFHYYDKDFNNEADTPDNFQSRRPNTSFCFLDIRSPGLGDTAMYLCATSREGGGIYEQYFGPGTRLTVT.

The rearrangement joins TRBV2 to TRBJ2-7, with 13 bases that match TRBD2. J was trimmed by 3 bases and V by 7 bases; bases with no gene match: 6. This CDR3 spans 15 amino acids. Germline V gene data show CDR1 as SNHLY and CDR2 as FYNNEI. CDR3 in DNA: TGTGCCAGCAAAGGACTAGCGGGAGCTTACTACGAGCAGTACTTC. The encoded protein is CASKGLAGAYYEQYF.

This chain links TRBV20-1 with TRBJ1-2; D is perhaps TRBD1 (6 bases). The V gene's germline CDR1 is DFQATT and CDR2 SNEGSKA (reference sequence). The V end lost 3 bases, the J end lost 0 bases, and 14 bases lay between the germline ends. The CDR3 runs 15 residues. Here the CDR3 DNA reads TGCAGTGCTAGGCCGTCGGGGGCAGCTAACTATGGCTACACCTTC. Protein sequence: CSARPSGAANYGYTF.

The chain couples TRBV7-2 to TRBJ1-4, with a weak D call TRBD1 (5 bases). There are 13 residues in the CDR3. Trimming pared 5 bases from V and 8 bases from J, leaving 12 bases between. Germline-derived CDR1 and CDR2 are SGHTA and FQGNSA. The CDR3: CASSPRGGEKLFF. CDR3 in DNA: TGTGCCAGCAGCCCCCGGGGGGGGGAAAAACTGTTTTTT.

The chain employs TRBV7-2 and TRBJ1-1; weak D call: TRBD1 (5 bases). The CDR3 runs to 16 residues. V was pared by 3 bases and J by 4 bases, with 18 bases between. The germline V gene encodes CDR1 SGHTA and CDR2 FQGNSA. The CDR3 region has the DNA TGTGCCAGCAGCTTCCTATCAGGGAGGGTGGGCACTGAAGCTTTCTTT. Its protein product is CASSFLSGRVGTEAFF.

The V call is TRBV25-1, the J call TRBJ2-1; D is uncertain. CDR1 and CDR2 (germline): MGHDK, SYGVNS. CDR3 length: 14 residues. Trimming removed 2 bases at V and 5 bases at J, with 10 bases between. The CDR3: CASSETRSHNEQFF. The CDR3 nucleotides read TGTGCCAGCAGTGAAACCAGGTCACACAATGAGCAGTTCTTC.

The chain is built from TRBV3-1 and TRBJ2-7, with 12 bases lining up with TRBD2. After removal of 8 bases from V and 2 bases from J, the junction contained 4 bases not matched to a gene. The CDR3 covers 14 residues. Germline V gene sequence: CDR1 LGHDT, CDR2 YNNKEL (reference sequence). CDR3 sequence (DNA): TGTGCCAGCCCTAGCGGGGGGGATACCTACGAGCAGTACTTC. This gives the protein CASPSGGDTYEQYF.

The DNA for the CDR3 is TGCAGTGCTAGACAGGGGGCTGCTAATGAAAAACTGTTTTTT. This codes for CSARQGAANEKLFF. The chain couples TRBV20-1 to TRBJ1-4, with 8 bases matching TRBD1. The germline V gene encodes CDR1 DFQATT and CDR2 SNEGSKA (reference sequence). CDR3 length: 14 amino acids. Trimming removed 2 bases from V and 3 bases from J; junction bases left unmatched: 2.

This clonotype was recorded a few times. The chain recombines TRBV5-1 with TRBJ1-1; D possibly corresponds to TRBD1 (6 bases). Deletions cut 4 bases from V and 0 bases from J, with 19 bases between. CDR3 size: 17 residues. Germline lookup yields CDR1 SGHRS and CDR2 YFSETQ. As DNA, the CDR3 is TGCGCCAGCAGCAAACCCTTAAGGGGGGACCTGAACACTGAAGCTTTCTTT. Its protein product is CASSKPLRGDLNTEAFF.

In its sample, this clonotype was seen many times. The chain uses TRBV6-6 and TRBJ2-7; D remains ambiguous. The CDR3 covers 13 residues. V was clipped by 0 bases and J by 0 bases, with 3 bases between them. Germline CDR1 is MNHNY and CDR2 is SVGAGI (reference sequence). The CDR3 reads CASSYSPSYEQYV. The CDR3 nucleotides read TGTGCCAGCAGTTACTCCCCCTCCTACGAGCAGTACGTC.

This clonotype was counted a few times. This rearrangement joins TRBV5-1 to TRBJ2-1, with 8 bases lining up with TRBD1. The V gene end was trimmed by 4 bases and the J gene end by 7 bases; junction bases not matched to a gene: 7. Per germline, CDR1 SGHRS and CDR2 YFSETQ. This CDR3 contains 14 residues. CDR3 sequence (DNA): TGCGCCAGCAGCCGGATGACAGGGGTGAATGAGCAGTTCTTC. Amino acids: CASSRMTGVNEQFF.

This clonotype was detected a few times. The chain recombines TRBV7-2 with TRBJ2-7; 8 positions match TRBD1. Trimming at V came to 1 base and at J to 3 bases, leaving 5 bases not matched to a gene. Germline CDR1 SGHTA, CDR2 FQGNSA. The CDR3 covers 15 residues. CDR3 residues: CASSLGGQGGYEQYF. The DNA of the CDR3 is TGTGCCAGCAGCTTAGGTGGACAGGGTGGCTACGAGCAGTACTTC.

This clonotype was recorded a few times. The J gene is TRBJ2-1, the V gene TRBV6-2 or TRBV6-3; 7 bases line up with TRBD1. Germline V gene data show CDR1 as MNHEY and CDR2 as SVGEGT. The J segment lost 4 bases and the V segment lost 4 bases, leaving 13 bases of the junction unmatched. The CDR3 runs to 17 residues. CDR3 loop: CASSSDSGTAKYNEQFF. The CDR3 DNA reads TGTGCCAGCAGTTCCGATTCCGGGACAGCCAAATACAATGAGCAGTTCTTC.

In this sample, this clonotype turned up a few times. The gene calls are TRBV6-2 or TRBV6-3 and TRBJ2-2; TRBD2 matches at 8 bases. The CDR3 runs 19 residues. Germline-derived CDR1 and CDR2 are MNHEY and SVGEGT. With V trimmed by 2 bases and J by 1 base, 12 bases remained unmatched. This chain's CDR3 is CASSYGLAARLRNTGELFF. CDR3 bases: TGTGCCAGCAGTTACGGACTAGCCGCTAGATTAAGGAACACCGGGGAGCTGTTTTTT.

The rearrangement joins TRBV20-1 to TRBJ1-2; possible D gene TRBD1, 5 bases. This CDR3 region has 15 residues. Germline assignment: CDR1 DFQATT and CDR2 SNEGSKA (reference sequence). V lost 0 bases, J lost 5 bases, and 16 bases lay in between. The CDR3 region is CSARDPMQGKYGYTF. DNA for the CDR3: TGCAGTGCTAGAGACCCCATGCAGGGAAAGTATGGCTACACCTTC.

The V gene is TRBV11-2, the J gene TRBJ1-1; D is unclear. Germline values: CDR1 SGHAT, CDR2 FQNNGV. The CDR3 totals 11 residues. Deletions cut 1 base from V and 11 bases from J, with 8 bases between. The CDR3 bases are TGTGCCAGCAGCTTAGGTATTGGTGCTTTCTTT. Its protein product is CASSLGIGAFF.

The chain links TRBV30 to TRBJ2-2; D remains ambiguous. Trimming shortened V by 4 bases and J by 5 bases, and 17 bases separated the two germline ends. This CDR3 is built from 15 residues. The germline gives CDR1 GTSNPN, CDR2 SVGIG (reference sequence). In DNA form, the CDR3 reads TGTGCCTGGAATAGAGGAAACCGAGGTACCGGGGAGCTGTTTTTT. Amino acids: CAWNRGNRGTGELFF.